The 14 T cell receptor beta chains below come from one sample, sequenced in a study of cytomegalovirus exposure and HLA in healthy donors. The PCR used 60 Vbeta and 13 Jbeta primers. Data came from immunoSEQ multiplex PCR; TCRdb stores just in-frame clones and leaves some out. This repertoire includes 100,000 to 150,000 clones. Sequencing was performed on PBMCs. These receptors all stem from a man between 40 and 49 years old in good health and CMV-seronegative.

The rearrangement links TRBV6-1 to TRBJ1-2; tentatively, D is TRBD1 (5 bases). V lost 6 bases and J lost 2, with 13 bases in between. The CDR3 spans 14 residues. Germline V gives CDR1 MNHNS, CDR2 SASEGT. CDR3 sequence reads: CASSRTTPNYGYTF. CDR3 coding DNA: TGTGCCAGCAGCCGGACAACGCCCAACTATGGCTACACCTTC.

The chain uses TRBV9 and TRBJ2-3; 8 bases fit TRBD2. The CDR3 sequence is 14 residues long. The germline V gene encodes CDR1 SGDLS and CDR2 YYNGEE. V lost 3 bases, J lost 0 bases, and 0 bases stayed unmatched. The CDR3: CASSASGSTDTQYF. The CDR3 bases are TGTGCCAGCAGCGCTAGCGGGAGCACAGATACGCAGTATTTT.

V and J are TRBV7-2 and TRBJ2-1, with D uncertain. The germline CDR1 and CDR2 sequences are SGHTA and FQGNSA. Trimming removed 0 bases from V and 7 bases from J, with 7 bases in between. CDR3 length: 13 residues. CDR3 sequence: CASSLARLNEQFF. CDR3 DNA sequence: TGTGCCAGCAGCTTAGCGCGACTGAATGAGCAGTTCTTC. The variable domain in full, completed from reference TRBV7-2 and TRBJ2-1, reads GAGVSQSPSNKVTEKGKDVELRCDPISGHTALYWYRQSLGQGLEFLIYFQGNSAPDKSGLPSDRFSAERTGGSVSTLTIQRTQQEDSAVYLCASSLARLNEQFFGPGTRLTVL.

CDR3: CASSPQRVNTEAFF. The CDR3 nucleotides read TGTGCCAGCAGCCCCCAACGGGTGAACACTGAAGCTTTCTTT. The chain recombines TRBV7-9 with TRBJ1-1; no definite D call. The CDR3 has 14 amino acids. V was shortened by 5 bases and J by 0 bases, with 10 bases between the two germline ends. Looked up from germline, CDR1 is SEHNR and CDR2 is FQNEAQ (reference sequence).

The chain is built from TRBV30 and TRBJ1-5; 7 positions match TRBD1. The trim removed 4 bases at V and 0 bases at J, leaving 3 bases unmatched. Per germline, CDR1 GTSNPN and CDR2 SVGIG (reference sequence). This CDR3 contains 14 residues. The CDR3 protein is CAWTGQNSNQPQHF. The CDR3 DNA reads as TGTGCCTGGACGGGACAGAATAGCAATCAGCCCCAGCATTTT.

The chain couples TRBV15 to TRBJ1-3; no firm D call. Germline V lookup: CDR1 LNHNV, CDR2 YYDKDF (reference sequence). CDR3 length equals 13 residues. V dropped 0 bases and J dropped 4 bases, with 4 bases sitting between them. For the CDR3, the DNA is TGTGCCACCAGCAGAGATAAAGGAAACACCATATATTTT. It yields the protein CATSRDKGNTIYF.

The chain links TRBV28 to TRBJ2-7; D may be TRBD2 (5 bases). CDR3 length: 16 residues. Trimming took off 6 bases at V and 0 bases at J, with 18 bases between the two ends. Germline values: CDR1 MDHEN, CDR2 SYDVKM. The CDR3 DNA is TGTGCCAGCAGCCTCCCCCGGACTCTGAGCTCCTACGAGCAGTACTTC. Translation gives CASSLPRTLSSYEQYF.

The chain combines TRBV6-5 with TRBJ2-7, with 10 bases aligning to TRBD2. V dropped 4 bases and J dropped 5; count of bases not matched to a gene: 8. Germline V gene data show CDR1 as MNHEY and CDR2 as SVGAGI. CDR3 length equals 15 residues. The CDR3: CASSSPGLATNEQYF. The CDR3 nucleotides are TGTGCCAGCAGTTCGCCGGGACTAGCGACGAACGAGCAGTACTTC.

CDR3 region: CASSGGLAAYNEQFF. In nucleotides, the CDR3 is TGTGCCAGCAGCGGGGGACTAGCGGCCTACAATGAGCAGTTCTTC. The V call is TRBV5-4, the J call TRBJ2-1; TRBD2 matches 11 bases. The CDR3 has 15 amino acids. The junction had 2 bases not matched to a gene; V was cut back by 4 bases and J by 2 bases. Germline V CDR1 and CDR2: SGHNT, YYREEE (reference sequence).

The rearrangement uses TRBV5-1 and TRBJ1-4, with 7 bases lining up with TRBD1. V lost 3 bases to trimming and J lost 0 bases; unmatched junction nucleotides: 2. The CDR3 is 15 residues long. The germline gives CDR1 SGHRS, CDR2 YFSETQ. This chain's CDR3 is CASSWGQSTNEKLFF. CDR3 bases: TGCGCCAGCAGCTGGGGACAGTCAACTAATGAAAAACTGTTTTTT.

The chain is built from TRBV6-5 and TRBJ1-1, with 10 bases lining up with TRBD1. The germline gives CDR1 MNHEY, CDR2 SVGAGI. The CDR3 consists of 14 residues. J was trimmed by 5 bases and V by 7 bases; bases with no gene match: 7. The CDR3 DNA reads TGTGCCAGCACCTCGGACAGGGGGGGAACTGAAGCTTTCTTT. Amino acid sequence: CASTSDRGGTEAFF.

The rearrangement links TRBV30 to TRBJ1-1, with unresolved D. Germline V gene data show CDR1 as GTSNPN and CDR2 as SVGIG (reference sequence). The V end lost 3 bases, the J end lost 2 bases, and 16 bases lay between the germline ends. The length of the CDR3 is 15 residues. The chain's CDR3 is CAWSGDPVPNTEAFF. For the CDR3, the DNA is TGTGCCTGGAGCGGAGACCCAGTCCCAAACACTGAAGCTTTCTTT.

The chain carries TRBV6-6 and TRBJ2-3, with 10 positions matching TRBD2. J was trimmed by 4 bases and V by 6 bases; bases with no gene match: 7. CDR1 and CDR2 from the germline V gene are MNHNY and SVGAGI (reference sequence). The CDR3 is 15 residues long. Here the CDR3 reads CASSQSGRASDTQYF. As DNA, the CDR3 is TGTGCCAGCAGCCAGAGCGGGAGGGCCTCAGATACGCAGTATTTT.

A word on this clone: The junction and the germline gene differ at one end; a read error may be behind it. The V and J genes are TRBV7-7 and TRBJ2-7; 9 bases agree with TRBD1. CDR3 length: 15 residues. Germline CDR1 is SSHAT and CDR2 is FNYEAQ (reference sequence). CDR3 DNA: TGTGCTAGCAGCTTAGGGACAGGGAACAACTACGAGCAGTACTTC. Amino acid sequence: CASSLGTGNNYEQYF.